This T cell receptor (beta chain) was sequenced in a study of T cell repertoires in cytomegalovirus infection. A single record per CDR3 protein comes from TCRdb applying MiXCR to the reads. Of 160,000 or so distinct CDR3 sequences listed, roughly 21% were seen once; the top ten hold under 30%. This clonotype appeared a few times. The antigen is unknown. Germline V gene lookup returns CDR1 SEHNR and CDR2 FQNEAQ (reference sequence). The J segment lost 2 bases and the V segment lost 5 bases, leaving 10 bases of the junction unmatched. This CDR3 comprises 19 residues. Sequenced here: CD8+ T cells from cultured PBMCs, sampled from culture after CMV antigen stimulation. The V call is TRBV7-9, the J call TRBJ1-6; 12 bases align to TRBD1. This TCR came from a human donor in good health (CMV status not recorded). Some clones in this sample may be carry-over from other donors' samples. CDR3 amino acids: CASSDPGQGAPTYNSPLHF. As DNA, the CDR3 is TGTGCCAGCAGCGATCCGGGACAGGGGGCGCCGACCTATAATTCACCCCTCCACTTT.